This TCR beta chain is from a study of cytomegalovirus exposure and HLA in healthy donors. Across the study: One earlier analysis, a look at approximately 190 million T cells, found around 110 million unique TCR beta sequences.

The PCR contained 60 Vbeta and 13 Jbeta primers. Profiled with immunoSEQ multiplex PCR; TCRdb holds only in-frame clones, not every one. The sample consists of some 170,000 clones, around four fifths of them appearing once. The CDR3 has 15 amino acids. Germline V gene lookup returns CDR1 MDHEN and CDR2 SYDVKM. V trimming: 5 bases; J trimming: 3 bases; junction bases outside the gene matches: 8. Findings and caveats of the study: According to the study, roughly 180 TCR beta chains were cytomegalovirus-associated. Researchers had no immune exposure information except CMV serostatus available.

Relative to its sample, this clone is medium-sized. The antigen is not known. The sample taken for sequencing was PBMCs. This chain uses TRBV28 with TRBJ2-7; 9 positions agree with TRBD1. This TCR was sampled from a woman in her fifties or sixties in good health and CMV-seronegative. As DNA, the CDR3 is TGTGCCAGCAGTCCCGGGGACAGGGAAGTCTACGAGCAGTACTTC. Amino acids: CASSPGDREVYEQYF. The full variable domain, its missing parts supplied by reference TRBV28 and TRBJ2-7, is DVKVTQSSRYLVKRTGEKVFLECVQDMDHENMFWYRQDPGLGLRLIYFSYDVKMKEKGDIPEGYSVSREKKERFSLILESASTNQTSMYLCASSPGDREVYEQYFGPGTRLTVT.